The 12 T cell receptor beta chains below were found in one sample sequenced in a study of CD8+ T cells in alopecia areata. Sequencing relied on a cDNA template that was reverse transcribed from extracted RNA. Produced via immunoSEQ multiplex PCR; TCRdb's table is partial and in-frame only. The sample lists some 200,000 clones; roughly 56% were seen once. Indicated treatment: oral pan-JAK inhibitor, 5-10 mg twice daily. Specimen: CD4+ T cells sorted from blood, collected at week 4, from a patient treated with tofacitinib. These receptor sequences come from a human donor with alopecia areata.

This clone has only one observation. The chain joins TRBV29-1 to TRBJ1-1, with D unclear. Germline V lookup: CDR1 SQVTM, CDR2 ANQGSEA. The CDR3 loop spans 10 amino acids. V dropped 6 bases and J dropped 13 bases, with 15 bases sitting between them. In DNA form, the CDR3 reads TGCAGCGTCGCCGACTCCCGTGTTTTCTTT. Protein product: CSVADSRVFF.

This chain uses TRBV4-1 with TRBJ1-2, with 7 bases that match TRBD1. Trimming took 0 bases from V and 3 from J; bases not matched to a gene: 10. This CDR3 has 17 residues. CDR1 and CDR2 (germline): MGHRA, YSYEKL. CDR3 DNA: TGCGCCAGCAGCCAAGATAGTTCGCGGGACAGATACTATGGCTACACCTTC. Protein sequence: CASSQDSSRDRYYGYTF.

This rearrangement joins TRBV5-1 to TRBJ1-4; 10 bases line up with TRBD1. Germline CDR1 and CDR2: SGHRS and YFSETQ. The CDR3 is 15 amino acids. V lost 4 bases, J lost 5 bases, and 5 bases stayed unmatched. This CDR3 reads CASSTGQGKNEKLFF. The CDR3 nucleotides read TGCGCCAGCAGCACGGGACAGGGGAAGAATGAAAAACTGTTTTTT. Combining the CDR3 with reference TRBV5-1 and TRBJ1-4 gives the whole variable domain KAGVTQTPRYLIKTRGQQVTLSCSPISGHRSVSWYQQTPGQGLQFLFEYFSETQRNKGNFPGRFSGRQFSNSRSEMNVSTLELGDSALYLCASSTGQGKNEKLFFGSGTQLSVL.

V is TRBV2 and J is TRBJ1-6; D is uncertain. Trimming cost V 7 bases and J 8 bases, with 15 bases left between them. Germline values: CDR1 SNHLY, CDR2 FYNNEI. CDR3 length equals 14 residues. The CDR3 nucleotides are TGTGCCAGCACATCCGTACAAGCCGATTCACCCCTCCACTTT. It translates to CASTSVQADSPLHF.

The V call is TRBV27, the J call TRBJ1-5, with TRBD1 as a possible D gene (5 bases). The V end lost 0 bases, the J end lost 5 bases, and 8 bases lay between the germline ends. The CDR3 runs to 14 residues. Germline-derived CDR1 and CDR2 are MNHEY and SMNVEV (reference sequence). CDR3 sequence reads: CASSLSGRDQPQHF. The CDR3, as DNA: TGTGCCAGCAGTTTATCGGGCAGGGATCAGCCCCAGCATTTT.

This clone was seen a few times. The gene calls are TRBV5-4 and TRBJ2-3; D gene unclear. V was cut by 2 bases and J by 0 bases, with 16 bases left in between. The CDR3 has 17 residues. From germline, CDR1 is SGHNT and CDR2 YYREEE (reference sequence). The CDR3 sequence is CASSFKVSAESTDTQYF. CDR3 sequence (DNA): TGTGCCAGCAGCTTTAAAGTTAGTGCGGAGAGCACAGATACGCAGTATTTT.

The chain recombines TRBV6-5 with TRBJ2-3, with TRBD2 matching over 11 bases. The CDR3 extends over 15 amino acids. J lost 2 bases, V lost 6 bases, and 4 bases had no gene match. CDR1 and CDR2 (germline): MNHEY, SVGAGI. The CDR3: CASSPLAGVTDTQYF. CDR3 nucleotide sequence: TGTGCCAGCAGCCCACTAGCGGGGGTCACAGATACGCAGTATTTT.

This sequence joins TRBV18 and TRBJ1-5; D is uncertain. Per the germline V gene, CDR1 is KGHSH and CDR2 is LQKENI. V shed 2 bases and J shed 7 bases, with 12 bases lying between them. The length of the CDR3 is 14 residues. CDR3 loop: CASSPSADRQPQHF. The DNA for the CDR3 is TGTGCCAGCTCACCATCGGCAGATCGACAGCCCCAGCATTTT.

The rearrangement uses TRBV5-8 and TRBJ1-4, with unresolved D. The V gene lost 4 bases and the J gene lost 5 bases, with 9 bases spanning the gap. The CDR3 has 13 amino acids. Germline V CDR1 and CDR2: SGHTS, YDEGEE. This CDR3 reads CASSPPPNEKLFF. DNA of the CDR3: TGTGCCAGCAGCCCGCCCCCGAATGAAAAACTGTTTTTT.

This clone has just one count. The rearrangement links TRBV29-1 to TRBJ1-5, with D maybe TRBD1 (6 bases). The CDR3 length is 12 residues. Looked up from germline, CDR1 is SQVTM and CDR2 is ANQGSEA. Trimming took off 4 bases at V and 5 bases at J, with 9 bases between the two ends. The CDR3 sequence: CSVGTDDQPQHF. The CDR3 region has the DNA TGCAGCGTTGGGACAGATGATCAGCCCCAGCATTTT.

In regard to this clone: Other nucleotide sequences in the sample specify the same CDR3. The chain combines TRBV7-8 with TRBJ1-2; no reliable D call. Germline V gives CDR1 SGHVS, CDR2 FQNEAQ. CDR3 size: 12 residues. Deletions cut 1 base from V and 4 bases from J, with 4 bases between. The CDR3 here is CASSLGLYGYTF. The DNA of the CDR3 is TGTGCCAGCAGCTTAGGACTCTATGGCTACACCTTC. Full variable domain (outside the CDR3, taken from reference TRBV7-8 and TRBJ1-2): GAGVSQSPRYKVAKRGQDVALRCDPISGHVSLFWYQQALGQGPEFLTYFQNEAQLDKSGLPSDRFFAERPEGSVSTLKIQRTQQEDSAVYLCASSLGLYGYTFGSGTRLTVV.

The chain is built from TRBV15 and TRBJ1-5, with D perhaps matching TRBD1 (6 bases). Germline V gene data show CDR1 as LNHNV and CDR2 as YYDKDF (reference sequence). V lost 5 bases and J 5 bases, leaving 13 bases between the germline ends. The CDR3 runs to 14 residues. The chain's CDR3 is CATSEGGLDQPQHF. The DNA for the CDR3 is TGTGCCACCAGCGAGGGGGGCCTCGATCAGCCCCAGCATTTT.